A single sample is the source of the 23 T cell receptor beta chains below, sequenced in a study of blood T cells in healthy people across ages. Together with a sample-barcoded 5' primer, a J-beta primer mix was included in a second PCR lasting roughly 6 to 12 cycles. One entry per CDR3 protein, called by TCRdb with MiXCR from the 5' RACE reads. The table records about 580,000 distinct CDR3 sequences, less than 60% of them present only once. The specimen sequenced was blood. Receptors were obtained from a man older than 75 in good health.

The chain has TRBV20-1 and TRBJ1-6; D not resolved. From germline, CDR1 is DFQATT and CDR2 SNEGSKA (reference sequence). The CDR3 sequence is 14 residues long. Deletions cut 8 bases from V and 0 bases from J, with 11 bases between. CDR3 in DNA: TGCAGTACTGTACAGAGCTCCTATAATTCACCCCTCCACTTT. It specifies CSTVQSSYNSPLHF.

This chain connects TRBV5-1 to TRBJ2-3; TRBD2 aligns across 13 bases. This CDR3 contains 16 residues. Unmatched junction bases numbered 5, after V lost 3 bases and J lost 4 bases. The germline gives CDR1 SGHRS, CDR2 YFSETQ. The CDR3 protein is CASSSWTSGRADTQYF. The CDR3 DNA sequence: TGCGCCAGCAGCTCCTGGACTAGCGGGAGAGCAGATACGCAGTATTTT.

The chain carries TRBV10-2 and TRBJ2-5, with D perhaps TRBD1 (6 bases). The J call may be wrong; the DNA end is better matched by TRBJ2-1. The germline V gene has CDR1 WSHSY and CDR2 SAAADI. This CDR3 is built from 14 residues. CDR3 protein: CASGTPQLQETQFF. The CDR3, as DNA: TGCGCCAGTGGGACACCTCAACTTCAAGAGACCCAGTTCTTC.

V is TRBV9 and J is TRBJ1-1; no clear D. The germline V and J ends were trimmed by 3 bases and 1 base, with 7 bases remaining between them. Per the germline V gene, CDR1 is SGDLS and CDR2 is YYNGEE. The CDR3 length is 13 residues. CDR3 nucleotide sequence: TGTGCCAGCAGCGACCGGACGAACACTGAAGCTTTCTTT. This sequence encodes CASSDRTNTEAFF.

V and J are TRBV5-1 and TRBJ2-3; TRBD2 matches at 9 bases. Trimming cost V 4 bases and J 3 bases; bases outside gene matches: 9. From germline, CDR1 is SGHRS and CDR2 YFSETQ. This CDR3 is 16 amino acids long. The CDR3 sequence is CASSRREGGGTDTQYF. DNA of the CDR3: TGCGCCAGCAGCCGGCGGGAGGGCGGTGGGACAGATACGCAGTATTTT.

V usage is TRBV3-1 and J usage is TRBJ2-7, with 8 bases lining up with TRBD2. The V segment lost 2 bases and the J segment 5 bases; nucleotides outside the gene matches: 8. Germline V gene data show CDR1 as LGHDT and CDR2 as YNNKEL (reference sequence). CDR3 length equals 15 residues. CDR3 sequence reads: CASSQRSGLVNEQYF. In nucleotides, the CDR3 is TGTGCCAGCAGCCAACGGTCGGGACTAGTGAACGAGCAGTACTTC.

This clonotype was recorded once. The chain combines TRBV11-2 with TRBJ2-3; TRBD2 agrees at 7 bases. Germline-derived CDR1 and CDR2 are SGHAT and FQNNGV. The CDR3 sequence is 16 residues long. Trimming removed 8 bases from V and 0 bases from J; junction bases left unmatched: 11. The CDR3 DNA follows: TGTGCCAGCCGCCAAGAGCGGGGTGCTAGCACAGATACGCAGTATTTT. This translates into CASRQERGASTDTQYF.

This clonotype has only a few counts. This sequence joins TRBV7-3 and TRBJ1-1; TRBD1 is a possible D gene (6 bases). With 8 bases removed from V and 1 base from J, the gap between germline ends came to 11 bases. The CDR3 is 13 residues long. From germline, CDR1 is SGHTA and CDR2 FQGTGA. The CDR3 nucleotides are TGTGCCAGCCAACAGGGACCGAACACTGAAGCTTTCTTT. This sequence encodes CASQQGPNTEAFF.

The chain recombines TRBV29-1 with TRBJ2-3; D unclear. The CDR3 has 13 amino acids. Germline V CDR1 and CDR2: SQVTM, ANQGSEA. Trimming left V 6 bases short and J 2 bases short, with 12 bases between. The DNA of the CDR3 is TGCAGCGTCCTGTCCGGTGCCACAGATACGCAGTATTTT. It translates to CSVLSGATDTQYF.

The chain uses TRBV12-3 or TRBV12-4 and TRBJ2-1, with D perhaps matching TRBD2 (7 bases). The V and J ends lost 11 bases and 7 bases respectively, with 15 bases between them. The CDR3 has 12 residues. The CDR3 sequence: CAGRGSENEQFF. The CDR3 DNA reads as TGTGCCGGGAGGGGGTCCGAGAATGAGCAGTTCTTC.

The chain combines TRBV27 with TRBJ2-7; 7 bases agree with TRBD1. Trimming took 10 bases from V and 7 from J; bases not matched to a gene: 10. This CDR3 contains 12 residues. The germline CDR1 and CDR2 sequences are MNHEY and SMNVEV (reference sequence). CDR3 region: CANRKPGGEQYF. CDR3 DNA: TGTGCCAACAGGAAGCCAGGGGGTGAGCAGTACTTC.

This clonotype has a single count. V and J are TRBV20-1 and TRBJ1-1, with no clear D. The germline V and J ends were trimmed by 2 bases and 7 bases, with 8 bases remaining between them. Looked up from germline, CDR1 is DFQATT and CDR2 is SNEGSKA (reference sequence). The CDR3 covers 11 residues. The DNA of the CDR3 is TGCAGTGCTAGATCTCTTATTGAAGCTTTCTTT. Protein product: CSARSLIEAFF.

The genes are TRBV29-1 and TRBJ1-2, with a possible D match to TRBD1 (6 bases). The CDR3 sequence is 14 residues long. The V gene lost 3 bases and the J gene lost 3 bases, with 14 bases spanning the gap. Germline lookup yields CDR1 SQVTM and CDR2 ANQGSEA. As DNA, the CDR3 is TGCAGCGTTGACGGGTTATCAGGGGACTATGGCTACACCTTC. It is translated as CSVDGLSGDYGYTF.

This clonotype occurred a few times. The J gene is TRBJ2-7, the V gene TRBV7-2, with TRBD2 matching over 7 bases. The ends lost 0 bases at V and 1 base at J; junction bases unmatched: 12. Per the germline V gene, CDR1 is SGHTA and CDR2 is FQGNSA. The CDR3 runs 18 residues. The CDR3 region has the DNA TGTGCCAGCAGCTTAGCGGGCGGGAGCGATGTTACGTCCTACGAGCAGTACTTC. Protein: CASSLAGGSDVTSYEQYF.

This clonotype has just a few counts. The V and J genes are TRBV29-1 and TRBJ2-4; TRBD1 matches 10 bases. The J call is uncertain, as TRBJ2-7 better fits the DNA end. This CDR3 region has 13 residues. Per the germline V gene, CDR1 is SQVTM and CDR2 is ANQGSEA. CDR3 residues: CSGKGTGDAEQYF. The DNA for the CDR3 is TGCAGCGGGAAGGGGACAGGGGACGCCGAGCAGTACTTC.

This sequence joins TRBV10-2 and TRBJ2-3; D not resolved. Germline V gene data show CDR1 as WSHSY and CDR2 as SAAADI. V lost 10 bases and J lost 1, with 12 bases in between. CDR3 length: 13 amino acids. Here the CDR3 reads CATKGSGTDTQYF. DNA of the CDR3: TGCGCCACGAAGGGTTCTGGCACAGATACGCAGTATTTT.

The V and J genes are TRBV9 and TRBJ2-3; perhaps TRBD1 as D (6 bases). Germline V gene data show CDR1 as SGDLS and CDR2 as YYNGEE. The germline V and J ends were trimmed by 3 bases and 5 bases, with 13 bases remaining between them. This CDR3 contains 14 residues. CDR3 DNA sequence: TGTGCCAGCAGCGATGAGGGGACAAGAGATACGCAGTATTTT. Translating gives CASSDEGTRDTQYF.

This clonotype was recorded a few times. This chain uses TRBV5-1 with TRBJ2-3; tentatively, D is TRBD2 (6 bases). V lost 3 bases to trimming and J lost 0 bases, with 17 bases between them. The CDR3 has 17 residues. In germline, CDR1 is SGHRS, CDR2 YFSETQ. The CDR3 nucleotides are TGCGCCAGCAGCTCCGCGATCCGCGGGGATAGCACAGATACGCAGTATTTT. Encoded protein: CASSSAIRGDSTDTQYF.

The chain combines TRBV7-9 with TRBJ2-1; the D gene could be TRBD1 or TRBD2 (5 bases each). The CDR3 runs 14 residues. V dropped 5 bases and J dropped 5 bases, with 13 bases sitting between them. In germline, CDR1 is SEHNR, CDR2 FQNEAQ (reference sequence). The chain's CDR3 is CASSLMGRHNEQFF. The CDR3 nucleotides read TGTGCCAGCAGCCTTATGGGACGCCACAATGAGCAGTTCTTC.

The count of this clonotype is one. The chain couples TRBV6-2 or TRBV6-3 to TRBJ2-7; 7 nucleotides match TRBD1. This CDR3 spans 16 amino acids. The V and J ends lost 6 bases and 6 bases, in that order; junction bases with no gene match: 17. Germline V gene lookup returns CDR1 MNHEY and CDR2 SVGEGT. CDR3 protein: CASSDDGSRQGVEQYF. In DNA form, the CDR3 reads TGTGCCAGCAGCGACGACGGCAGTAGACAGGGAGTCGAGCAGTACTTC.

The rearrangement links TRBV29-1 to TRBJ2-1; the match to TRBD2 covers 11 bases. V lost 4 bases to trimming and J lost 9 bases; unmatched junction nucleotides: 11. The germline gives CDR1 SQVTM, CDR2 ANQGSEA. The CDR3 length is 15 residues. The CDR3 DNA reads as TGCAGCGTTGGGGGTAGCGGGAGGGCCAGGGGTGAGCAGTTCTTC. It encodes CSVGGSGRARGEQFF.

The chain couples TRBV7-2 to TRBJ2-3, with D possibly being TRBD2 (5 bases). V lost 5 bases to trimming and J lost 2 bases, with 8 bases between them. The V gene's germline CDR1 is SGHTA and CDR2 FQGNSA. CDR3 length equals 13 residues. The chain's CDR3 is CASSDYTTDTQYF. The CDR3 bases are TGTGCCAGCAGCGACTACACCACAGATACGCAGTATTTT.

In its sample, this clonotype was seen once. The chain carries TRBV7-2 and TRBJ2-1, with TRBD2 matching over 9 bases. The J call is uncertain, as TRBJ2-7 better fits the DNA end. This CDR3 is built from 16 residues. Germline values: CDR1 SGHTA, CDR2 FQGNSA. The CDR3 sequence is CASSLIAGASYNEQYF. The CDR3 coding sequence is TGTGCCAGCAGCTTAATAGCGGGAGCGTCCTACAATGAGCAGTACTTC.